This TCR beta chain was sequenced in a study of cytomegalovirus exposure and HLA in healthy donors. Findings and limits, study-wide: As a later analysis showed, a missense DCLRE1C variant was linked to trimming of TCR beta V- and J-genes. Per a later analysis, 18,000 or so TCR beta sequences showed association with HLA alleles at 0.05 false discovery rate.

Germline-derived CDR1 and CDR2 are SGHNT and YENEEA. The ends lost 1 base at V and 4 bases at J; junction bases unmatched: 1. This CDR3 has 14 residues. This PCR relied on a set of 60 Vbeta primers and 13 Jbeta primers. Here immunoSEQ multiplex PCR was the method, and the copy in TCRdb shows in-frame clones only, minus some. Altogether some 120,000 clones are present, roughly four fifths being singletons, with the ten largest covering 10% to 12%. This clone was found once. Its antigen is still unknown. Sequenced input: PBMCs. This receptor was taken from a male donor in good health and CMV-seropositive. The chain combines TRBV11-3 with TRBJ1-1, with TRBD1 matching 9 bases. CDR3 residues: CASSLGTGVTEAFF. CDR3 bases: TGTGCCAGCAGCTTAGGGACAGGGGTCACTGAAGCTTTCTTT.